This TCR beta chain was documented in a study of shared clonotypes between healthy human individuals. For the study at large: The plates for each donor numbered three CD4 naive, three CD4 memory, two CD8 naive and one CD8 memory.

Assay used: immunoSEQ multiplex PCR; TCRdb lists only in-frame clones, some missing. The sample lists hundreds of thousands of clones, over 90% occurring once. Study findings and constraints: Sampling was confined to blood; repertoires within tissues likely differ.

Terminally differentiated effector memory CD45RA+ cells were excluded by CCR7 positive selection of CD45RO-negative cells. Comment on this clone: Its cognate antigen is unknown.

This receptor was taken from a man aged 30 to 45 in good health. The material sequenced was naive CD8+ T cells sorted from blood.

CDR3 nucleotide sequence: TGTGCCACCAGCAGGAGGGGACGCATAGAAAAACTGTTTTTT. Amino acids: CATSRRGRIEKLFF. V and J are TRBV15 and TRBJ1-4, with TRBD1 as a possible D gene (5 bases). This CDR3 has 14 residues. Germline loops: CDR1 LNHNV, CDR2 YYDKDF (reference sequence). V was pared by 3 bases and J by 8 bases, with 13 bases between.